A single sample gave rise to the 8 T cell receptor beta chains below, sequenced in a study of blood T cell repertoires in COVID-19. Profiled with immunoSEQ multiplex PCR; TCRdb holds only in-frame clones, not every one. The table has about 190,000 clones, 89% seen once. Sequenced sample: peripheral blood. The origin of the receptors is a man aged 35 to 55 with acute or convalescent COVID-19.

The rearrangement links TRBV6-1 to TRBJ1-3; weak D call: TRBD1 (6 bases). Germline values: CDR1 MNHNS, CDR2 SASEGT. V was clipped by 1 base and J by 4 bases, with 8 bases between them. CDR3 size: 14 residues. The CDR3 here is CASSEGTGGNTIYF. Written as DNA, the CDR3 is TGTGCCAGCAGTGAAGGTACAGGGGGAAACACCATATATTTT.

V and J are TRBV3-1 (or the pseudogene TRBV3-2) and TRBJ1-6, with TRBD1 matching over 10 bases. The CDR3 is 15 amino acids. The V gene's germline CDR1 is LGHDT and CDR2 YNNKEL (reference sequence). V lost 5 bases and J lost 8; bases outside the gene matches: 6. The CDR3 reads CASSRPGTGDSPLHF. The DNA for the CDR3 is TGTGCCAGCAGCAGACCCGGGACAGGGGATTCACCCCTCCACTTT.

V and J are TRBV24-1 and TRBJ2-5, with TRBD1 matching over 7 bases. In germline, CDR1 is KGHDR, CDR2 SFDVKD. V shed 6 bases, J shed 2 bases, and the junction held 8 bases outside the gene matches. The CDR3 runs to 15 residues. The CDR3 coding sequence is TGTGCCACCAGTACCCCCGGGACAGTGCAAGAGACCCAGTACTTC. This gives the protein CATSTPGTVQETQYF.

The chain couples TRBV25-1 to TRBJ2-7; D might be TRBD2 (6 bases). CDR1 is MGHDK and CDR2 is SYGVNS in the germline V gene. The CDR3 has 15 amino acids. V dropped 5 bases and J dropped 4 bases, with 18 bases sitting between them. The CDR3 bases are TGTGCCAGCAGTTCCCCGACTAGTACTTCTTACGAGCAGTACTTC. This sequence encodes CASSSPTSTSYEQYF.

The chain has TRBV5-1 and TRBJ2-7; tentatively, D is TRBD1 (5 bases). This CDR3 is 15 amino acids long. The V gene lost 3 bases and the J gene lost 2 bases, with 15 bases spanning the gap. Germline lookup yields CDR1 SGHRS and CDR2 YFSETQ. CDR3 bases: TGCGCCAGCAGCTCGTATGGACAAGGAACCTACGAGCAGTACTTC. Its protein is CASSSYGQGTYEQYF.

The V call is TRBV27, the J call TRBJ2-1; TRBD1 matches 9 bases. V gave up 7 bases and J gave up 6 bases; unmatched junction bases: 13. Germline values: CDR1 MNHEY, CDR2 SMNVEV (reference sequence). The CDR3 has 16 residues. The CDR3 protein is CASTDLRDRAGNEQFF. Here the CDR3 DNA reads TGTGCCAGCACCGACCTCCGGGACAGGGCAGGCAATGAGCAGTTCTTC.

This chain links TRBV6-2 or TRBV6-3 with TRBJ1-2; possibly TRBD1 for D (5 bases). V lost 6 bases and J lost 8, with 16 bases in between. This CDR3 comprises 13 residues. CDR1 is MNHEY, CDR2 SVGEGT, per germline. The chain's CDR3 is CASSSSTVSGYTF. CDR3 in DNA: TGTGCCAGCAGCTCCTCGACAGTTTCCGGCTACACCTTC.

The V and J genes are TRBV4-3 and TRBJ1-3; D ambiguous. Germline V gene data show CDR1 as LGHNA and CDR2 as YSLEER. The V end was cut by 4 bases, the J end by 4 bases, with 11 bases between. This CDR3 spans 14 amino acids. Written as DNA, the CDR3 is TGCGCCAGCAGCCGAGAACATGCAGGAAACACCATATATTTT. Its protein product is CASSREHAGNTIYF.